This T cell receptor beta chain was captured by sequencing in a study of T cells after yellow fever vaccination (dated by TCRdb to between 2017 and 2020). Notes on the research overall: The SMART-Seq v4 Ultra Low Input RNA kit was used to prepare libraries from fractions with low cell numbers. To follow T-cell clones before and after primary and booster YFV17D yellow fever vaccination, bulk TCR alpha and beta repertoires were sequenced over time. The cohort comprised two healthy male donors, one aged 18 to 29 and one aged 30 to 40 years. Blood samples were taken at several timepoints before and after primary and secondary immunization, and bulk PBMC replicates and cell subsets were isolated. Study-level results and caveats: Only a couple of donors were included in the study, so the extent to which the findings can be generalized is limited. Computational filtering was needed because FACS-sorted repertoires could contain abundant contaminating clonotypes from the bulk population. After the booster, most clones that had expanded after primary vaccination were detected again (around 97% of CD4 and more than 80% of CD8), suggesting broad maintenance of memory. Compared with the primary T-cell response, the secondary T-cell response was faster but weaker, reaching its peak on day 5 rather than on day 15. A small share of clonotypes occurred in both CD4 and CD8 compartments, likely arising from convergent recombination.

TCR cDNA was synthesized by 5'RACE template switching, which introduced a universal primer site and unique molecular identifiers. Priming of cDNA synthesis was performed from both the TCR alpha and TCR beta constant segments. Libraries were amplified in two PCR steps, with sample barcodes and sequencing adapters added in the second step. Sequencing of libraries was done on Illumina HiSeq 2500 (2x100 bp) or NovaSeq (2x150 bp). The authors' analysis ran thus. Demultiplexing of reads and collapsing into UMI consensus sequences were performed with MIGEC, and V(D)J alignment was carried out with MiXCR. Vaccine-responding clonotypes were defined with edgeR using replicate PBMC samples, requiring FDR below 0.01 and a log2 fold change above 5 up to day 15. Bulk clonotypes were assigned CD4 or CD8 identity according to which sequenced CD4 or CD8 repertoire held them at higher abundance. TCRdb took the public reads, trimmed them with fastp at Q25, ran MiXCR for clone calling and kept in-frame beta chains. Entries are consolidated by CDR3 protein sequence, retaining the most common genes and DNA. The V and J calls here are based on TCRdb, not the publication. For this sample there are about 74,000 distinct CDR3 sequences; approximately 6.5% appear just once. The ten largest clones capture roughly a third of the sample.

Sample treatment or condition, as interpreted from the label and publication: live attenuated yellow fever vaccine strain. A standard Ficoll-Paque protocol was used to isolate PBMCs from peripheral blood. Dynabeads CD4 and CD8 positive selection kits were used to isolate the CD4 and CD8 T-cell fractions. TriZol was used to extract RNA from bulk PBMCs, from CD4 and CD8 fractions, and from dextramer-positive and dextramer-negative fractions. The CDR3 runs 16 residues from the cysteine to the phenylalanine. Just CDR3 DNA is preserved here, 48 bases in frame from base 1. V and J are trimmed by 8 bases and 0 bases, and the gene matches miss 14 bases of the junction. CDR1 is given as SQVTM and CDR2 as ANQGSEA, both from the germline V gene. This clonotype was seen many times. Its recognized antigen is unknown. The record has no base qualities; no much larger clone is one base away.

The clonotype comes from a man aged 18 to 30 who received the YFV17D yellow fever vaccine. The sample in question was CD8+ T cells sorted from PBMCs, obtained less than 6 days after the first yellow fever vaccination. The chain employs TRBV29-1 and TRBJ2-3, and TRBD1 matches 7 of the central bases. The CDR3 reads CSLELAEGQSTDTQYF. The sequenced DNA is TGCAGCCTAGAATTAGCTGAGGGACAGAGCACAGATACGCAGTATTTT.